A selection of T cell receptor beta chains follows, all from one sample in a study of blood T cell repertoires in COVID-19. Repertoires were generated with immunoSEQ multiplex PCR, while TCRdb's copy carries only in-frame clones and drops some. The sample lists 50,000 to 80,000 clones; around four fifths were seen once. The sequencing sample was made of peripheral blood. These TCRs come from a man aged 55 to 70 with COVID-19, enrolled during active disease. CDR3s include the opening cysteine and the closing phenylalanine or tryptophan. A D gene is named only where the DNA matches it firmly. Expanded clones are given a class, and other clones once, few, many or no size at all.

-	-	TRBV27	TRBJ2-7	CASSLRAGYEQYF	TGTGCCAGCAGTTTACGTGCGGGGTATGAGCAGTACTTC
-	TRBD2	TRBV6-6	TRBJ2-1	CASSHTSGSRWYNEQFF	TGTGCCAGCAGTCACACTAGCGGGAGCCGGTGGTACAATGAGCAGTTCTTC
-	-	TRBV5-4	TRBJ2-2	CASSLRRINTGELFF	TGTGCCAGCAGCTTACGCAGGATCAACACCGGGGAGCTGTTTTTT
few	TRBD2	TRBV3-1/TRBV3-2	TRBJ2-2	CASSAGAGVAGELFF	TGTGCCAGCAGCGCTGGGGCGGGGGTTGCCGGGGAGCTGTTTTTT
-	-	TRBV4-2	TRBJ1-1	CASSQEFETFF	TGTGCCAGCAGCCAAGAGTTTGAGACTTTCTTT
-	-	TRBV5-1	TRBJ1-6	CASSLDHRGNSPLHF	TGCGCCAGCAGCCTGGACCATCGAGGGAATTCACCCCTCCACTTT
once	TRBD1	TRBV2	TRBJ1-5	CASRGTDQPQHF	TGTGCCAGCAGGGGGACAGATCAGCCCCAGCATTTT
once	-	TRBV7-3	TRBJ2-3	CASSSSGWGDTQYF	TGTGCCAGCAGCTCCAGCGGGTGGGGGGATACGCAGTATTTT
-	TRBD2	TRBV10-3	TRBJ2-3	CAIAGASDTQYF	TGTGCCATCGCGGGAGCTTCAGATACGCAGTATTTT
-	TRBD1	TRBV10-3	TRBJ2-7	CAISVTGLSSYEQYF	TGTGCCATCAGTGTGACAGGGTTAAGCTCCTACGAGCAGTACTTC
-	TRBD1	TRBV28	TRBJ1-3	CASSYRTGRNTIYF	TGTGCCAGCAGTTACAGGACAGGGCGGAACACCATATATTTT
once	TRBD1	TRBV7-9	TRBJ1-1	CASSLGTGAFF	TGTGCCAGCAGCTTAGGGACAGGAGCTTTCTTT
-	-	TRBV27	TRBJ2-7	CASSLWQAVPYEQYF	TGTGCCAGCAGTTTATGGCAGGCAGTACCCTACGAGCAGTACTTC
-	-	TRBV20-1	TRBJ1-6	CSASGDSPLHF	TGCAGTGCTAGCGGTGATTCACCCCTCCACTTT
-	TRBD1	TRBV11-3	TRBJ1-1	CASSLATDRWGTEAFF	TGTGCCAGCAGCTTAGCGACGGACAGGTGGGGGACTGAAGCTTTCTTT
-	-	TRBV5-1	TRBJ2-3	CASSEFGSSTDTQYF	TGCGCCAGCAGCGAGTTCGGTTCTAGCACAGATACGCAGTATTTT
few	TRBD1	TRBV9	TRBJ1-1	CASSVGRGQGTAFF	TGTGCCAGCAGCGTGGGCAGGGGGCAAGGTACAGCTTTCTTT
-	TRBD2	TRBV4-1	TRBJ2-5	CASSPISGRDQETQYF	TGCGCCAGCAGCCCCATTAGCGGGAGGGACCAAGAGACCCAGTACTTC
few	TRBD2	TRBV5-1	TRBJ2-3	CASSRTSATDTQYF	TGCGCCAGCAGCCGGACTAGCGCCACAGATACGCAGTATTTT
once	TRBD2	TRBV19	TRBJ2-1	CASSPGTSGSMHEQFF	TGTGCCAGTAGCCCCGGGACTAGCGGGAGTATGCATGAGCAGTTCTTC
-	TRBD2	TRBV5-1	TRBJ2-5	CASSGETSAETQYF	TGCGCCAGCAGCGGGGAGACTAGCGCAGAGACCCAGTACTTC
-	-	TRBV27	TRBJ1-3	CASSSGGNTIYF	TGTGCCAGCAGCAGCGGAGGAAACACCATATATTTT
-	-	TRBV6-5	TRBJ1-6	CASSYSSLDSPLHF	TGTGCCAGCAGTTACTCGAGCTTGGATTCACCCCTCCACTTT
-	TRBD2	TRBV18	TRBJ2-1	CASSLPLAYNEQFF	TGTGCCAGCTCACTTCCACTAGCGTACAATGAGCAGTTCTTC
-	TRBD2	TRBV10-1	TRBJ2-1	CASSDVAGGHEQFF	TGCGCCAGCAGTGATGTGGCGGGAGGCCATGAGCAGTTCTTC
-	TRBD1	TRBV6-1	TRBJ1-5	CASSDRTGFIQPQHF	TGTGCCAGCAGTGATCGGACAGGGTTTATTCAGCCCCAGCATTTT
-	TRBD1	TRBV29-1	TRBJ1-5	CSGTDRVEQPQHF	TGCAGCGGGACTGACAGGGTTGAACAGCCCCAGCATTTT
-	TRBD2	TRBV5-1	TRBJ2-5	CASSGAGGEETQYF	TGCGCCAGCAGCGGAGCGGGGGGAGAAGAGACCCAGTACTTC
-	-	TRBV11-3	TRBJ2-3	CASSLVAYLSDTQYF	TGTGCCAGCAGCTTAGTTGCCTATTTAAGTGATACGCAGTATTTT
-	-	TRBV2	TRBJ2-1	CASSEGAGRFF	TGTGCCAGCAGTGAAGGCGCAGGCAGATTCTTC
-	-	TRBV6-5	TRBJ2-3	CASSTRGTDTQYF	TGTGCCAGCAGTACTCGGGGGACAGATACGCAGTATTTT
once	-	TRBV9	TRBJ2-2	CASSVEGYTGELFF	TGTGCCAGCAGCGTAGAGGGGTACACCGGGGAGCTGTTTTTT
-	TRBD2	TRBV25-1	TRBJ2-1	CASSASERGPYNEQFF	TGTGCCAGCAGTGCGTCCGAGCGGGGCCCCTACAATGAGCAGTTCTTC
-	-	TRBV2	TRBJ1-6	CASSEADRYNSPLHF	TGTGCCAGCAGTGAAGCGGACAGATATAATTCACCCCTCCACTTT
-	-	TRBV4-2	TRBJ1-4	CASSLGQGISTTNEKLFF	TGTGCCAGCAGCCTAGGGCAGGGGATAAGTACAACTAATGAAAAACTGTTTTTT
-	TRBD1	TRBV7-3	TRBJ2-5	CASSLSRGGLETQYF	TGTGCCAGCAGCCTATCGAGAGGGGGCCTGGAGACCCAGTACTTC
-	-	TRBV15	TRBJ2-1	CATSTPRGFINEQFF	TGTGCCACCAGCACCCCCCGGGGGTTCATCAATGAGCAGTTCTTC
-	-	TRBV30	TRBJ2-1	CAWTYYNEQFF	TGTGCCTGGACGTACTACAATGAGCAGTTCTTC
-	TRBD1	TRBV6-1	TRBJ1-2	CASSEGGDRTGYTF	TGTGCCAGCAGTGAAGGGGGGGACAGAACTGGCTACACCTTC
-	TRBD1	TRBV18	TRBJ2-2	CASSPLQGYTGELFF	TGTGCCAGCTCACCTCTACAGGGGTACACCGGGGAGCTGTTTTTT
-	-	TRBV5-4	TRBJ2-5	CASSNRDQETQYF	TGTGCCAGCAGCAACCGGGATCAAGAGACCCAGTACTTC
-	-	TRBV11-2	TRBJ2-5	CASSLVPPPGETQYF	TGTGCCAGCAGCTTAGTACCCCCTCCAGGGGAGACCCAGTACTTC
-	TRBD1	TRBV11-2	TRBJ1-2	CASSLDRESGYTF	TGTGCCAGCAGCCTCGACAGGGAGTCTGGCTACACCTTC
few	-	TRBV11-3	TRBJ2-3	CASSFLGDTDTQYF	TGTGCCAGCAGCTTTTTGGGCGACACAGATACGCAGTATTTT
-	TRBD2	TRBV24-1	TRBJ2-3	CATSDALAGGTIQADTQYF	TGTGCCACCAGTGATGCCCTAGCGGGAGGTACAATACAAGCAGATACGCAGTATTTT
-	-	TRBV19	TRBJ1-5	CASSNNGYQPQHF	TGTGCCAGTAGTAACAACGGGTACCAGCCCCAGCATTTT
-	-	TRBV6-5	TRBJ2-2	CASRKDRNTGELFF	TGTGCCAGCCGAAAGGACAGGAACACCGGGGAGCTGTTTTTT
once	-	TRBV5-4	TRBJ2-3	CASSLGRGTDTQYF	TGTGCCAGCAGCTTGGGGCGGGGCACAGATACGCAGTATTTT
-	TRBD2	TRBV15	TRBJ2-7	CATSRTSRYEQYF	TGTGCCACCAGTAGGACTAGCCGCTACGAGCAGTACTTC